Each of the 12 T cell receptor beta chains below was sequenced from the same sample in a study of control samples from healthy donors and cancer patients. Only in-frame clones appear in the TCRdb table, and some are missing; sequencing was by immunoSEQ multiplex PCR. The data contain some 54,000 clones, around 96% of them seen just once; the ten biggest clones take up around 1.9%. The material sequenced was blood. Every receptor here comes from a woman aged 25 to 39 in good health.

The chain has TRBV4-2 and TRBJ2-3, with D tentatively TRBD1 (5 bases). This CDR3 is 15 amino acids long. Per the germline V gene, CDR1 is LGHNA and CDR2 is YNFKEQ. Between the trimmed V and J ends, which lost 6 bases and 1 base, there was a span of 14 bases. CDR3 DNA: TGTGCCAGCAGAAAGCAGGGAATGGGCACAGATACGCAGTATTTT. It is translated as CASRKQGMGTDTQYF.

This clone came up once. The chain employs TRBV18 and TRBJ2-2; D is perhaps TRBD1 (6 bases). V dropped 6 bases and J dropped 0 bases, with 11 bases sitting between them. The germline gives CDR1 KGHSH, CDR2 LQKENI. The CDR3 is made up of 15 amino acids. In DNA form, the CDR3 reads TGTGCCAGCTCCAGGGACACCACGAACACCGGGGAGCTGTTTTTT. It codes for CASSRDTTNTGELFF.

The chain carries TRBV10-1 and TRBJ2-7; D unresolved. The CDR3 extends over 14 amino acids. V dropped 0 bases and J dropped 4 bases, with 10 bases sitting between them. Germline V gene sequence: CDR1 WNHNN, CDR2 SYGVQD (reference sequence). CDR3 sequence (DNA): TGCGCCAGCAGTGAGTCCTGCAGCAAATACGAGCAGTACTTC. This sequence encodes CASSESCSKYEQYF.

The chain links TRBV7-9 to TRBJ2-7; possibly TRBD1 or TRBD2 for D (5 bases each). V lost 3 bases, J lost 6 bases, and 9 bases lay in between. CDR1 and CDR2 (germline): SEHNR, FQNEAQ (reference sequence). The length of the CDR3 is 12 residues. CDR3 in DNA: TGTGCCAGCAGCTTTGAGGGGCTCGAGCAGTACTTC. Translating it yields CASSFEGLEQYF. Using reference TRBV7-9 and TRBJ2-7 for the parts outside the CDR3, the full variable domain is DTGVSQNPRHKITKRGQNVTFRCDPISEHNRLYWYRQTLGQGPEFLTYFQNEAQLEKSRLLSDRFSAERPKGSFSTLEIQRTEQGDSAMYLCASSFEGLEQYFGPGTRLTVT.

The chain employs TRBV20-1 and TRBJ1-1; D is unclear. V gave up 7 bases and J gave up 0 bases, with 6 bases separating them. The length of the CDR3 is 11 residues. CDR1 DFQATT and CDR2 SNEGSKA come from the germline V gene (reference sequence). CDR3 amino acids: CSGPLNTEAFF. The CDR3, as DNA: TGCAGTGGACCATTGAACACTGAAGCTTTCTTT.

The V gene is TRBV5-4, the J gene TRBJ2-1; the match to TRBD2 covers 7 bases. V shed 7 bases, J shed 4 bases, and the junction held 11 bases outside the gene matches. Per the germline V gene, CDR1 is SGHNT and CDR2 is YYREEE (reference sequence). The CDR3 extends over 15 amino acids. The DNA for the CDR3 is TGTGCCAGCCGTCCCGGGACTACTCCTTACAATGAGCAGTTCTTC. Translating it yields CASRPGTTPYNEQFF.

V gene TRBV28 combines with J gene TRBJ2-1; 7 nucleotides align to TRBD2. This CDR3 is built from 16 residues. Germline V gene data show CDR1 as MDHEN and CDR2 as SYDVKM. Losses at the gene ends were 4 bases for V and 7 bases for J; bases not matched to a gene: 13. The chain's CDR3 is CASSSLSLAGANEQFF. In DNA form, the CDR3 reads TGTGCCAGCAGTTCCCTAAGTTTGGCGGGAGCAAATGAGCAGTTCTTC.

The rearrangement uses TRBV12-3 or TRBV12-4 and TRBJ2-5, with D perhaps assigned TRBD1 or TRBD2 (5 bases each). V lost 6 bases and J 3 bases, leaving 11 bases between the germline ends. This CDR3 has 13 amino acids. CDR3 sequence reads: CASSTGTEETQYF. CDR3 in DNA: TGTGCCAGCAGCACCGGGACCGAAGAGACCCAGTACTTC.

The chain uses TRBV6-5 and TRBJ2-7; TRBD2 is a possible D gene (5 bases). V gave up 5 bases and J gave up 5 bases, with 13 bases separating them. The CDR3 is made up of 13 amino acids. The V gene's germline CDR1 is MNHEY and CDR2 SVGAGI. CDR3 in DNA: TGTGCCAGCAGTAACCGGGATCCCGACGAGCAGTACTTC. Its protein product is CASSNRDPDEQYF.

V gene TRBV5-1 combines with J gene TRBJ1-1; the D gene is possibly TRBD1 (5 bases). The V end lost 4 bases, the J end lost 1 base, and 14 bases lay between the germline ends. The germline gives CDR1 SGHRS, CDR2 YFSETQ. The CDR3 sequence is 15 residues long. The CDR3 protein is CASSARGLQNTEAFF. The CDR3 region has the DNA TGCGCCAGCAGCGCTAGGGGACTCCAGAACACTGAAGCTTTCTTT. The full variable domain, its missing parts supplied by reference TRBV5-1 and TRBJ1-1, is KAGVTQTPRYLIKTRGQQVTLSCSPISGHRSVSWYQQTPGQGLQFLFEYFSETQRNKGNFPGRFSGRQFSNSRSEMNVSTLELGDSALYLCASSARGLQNTEAFFGQGTRLTVV.

The chain combines TRBV5-5 with TRBJ2-1; either TRBD1 or TRBD2 may supply D (6 bases each). Trimming took 4 bases from V and 4 from J, leaving 18 bases between them. This CDR3 region has 16 residues. Per the germline V gene, CDR1 is SGHKS and CDR2 is YYEKEE (reference sequence). CDR3: CASSLSWGRGYNEQFF. CDR3 bases: TGTGCCAGCAGCCTCAGTTGGGGGCGGGGTTACAATGAGCAGTTCTTC.

This clone was seen only once. The chain is built from TRBV6-4 and TRBJ2-3; either TRBD1 or TRBD2 may supply D (5 bases each). The CDR3 has 15 residues. V dropped 3 bases and J dropped 5 bases, with 15 bases sitting between them. Germline V gives CDR1 MRHNA, CDR2 SNTAGT. This chain's CDR3 is CASSERAGTGDTQYF. The CDR3 DNA follows: TGTGCCAGCAGTGAGCGAGCAGGGACGGGAGATACGCAGTATTTT.